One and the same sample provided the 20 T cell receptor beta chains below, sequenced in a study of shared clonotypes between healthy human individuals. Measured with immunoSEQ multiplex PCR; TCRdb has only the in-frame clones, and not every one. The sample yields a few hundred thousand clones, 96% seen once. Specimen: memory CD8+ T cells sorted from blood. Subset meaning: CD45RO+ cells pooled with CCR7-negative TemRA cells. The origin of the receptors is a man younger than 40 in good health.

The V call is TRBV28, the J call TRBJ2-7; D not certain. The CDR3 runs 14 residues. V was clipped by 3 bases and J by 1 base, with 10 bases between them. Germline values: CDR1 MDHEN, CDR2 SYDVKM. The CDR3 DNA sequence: TGTGCCAGCAGTTTTTATACGGGTTCCTACGAGCAGTACTTC. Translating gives CASSFYTGSYEQYF.

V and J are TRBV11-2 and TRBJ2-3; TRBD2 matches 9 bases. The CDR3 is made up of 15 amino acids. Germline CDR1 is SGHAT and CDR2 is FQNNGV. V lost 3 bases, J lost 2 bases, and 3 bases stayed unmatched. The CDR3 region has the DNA TGTGCCAGCAGCTTGCCTAGCGGGGTCACAGATACGCAGTATTTT. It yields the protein CASSLPSGVTDTQYF.

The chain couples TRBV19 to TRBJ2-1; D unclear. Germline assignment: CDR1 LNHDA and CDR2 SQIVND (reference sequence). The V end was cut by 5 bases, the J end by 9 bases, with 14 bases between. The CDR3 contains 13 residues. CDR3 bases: TGTGCCAGTAGTCCCCCCACCGCCGGTGAGCAGTTCTTC. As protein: CASSPPTAGEQFF. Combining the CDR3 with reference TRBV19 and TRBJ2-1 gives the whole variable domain DGGITQSPKYLFRKEGQNVTLSCEQNLNHDAMYWYRQDPGQGLRLIYYSQIVNDFQKGDIAEGYSVSREKKESFPLTVTSAQKNPTAFYLCASSPPTAGEQFFGPGTRLTVL.

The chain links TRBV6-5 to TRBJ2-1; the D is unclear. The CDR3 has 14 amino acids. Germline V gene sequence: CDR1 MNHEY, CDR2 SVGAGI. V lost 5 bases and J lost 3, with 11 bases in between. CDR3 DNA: TGTGCCAGCAGTCCGAGACAACTCTACAATGAGCAGTTCTTC. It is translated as CASSPRQLYNEQFF.

The CDR3 region has the DNA TGCGCCAGCAGGGGTAGCGGGAGAGGACCCTACGAGCAGTACTTC. It encodes CASRGSGRGPYEQYF. The rearrangement links TRBV5-1 to TRBJ2-7; 9 bases match TRBD2. The CDR3 has 15 amino acids. The J segment lost 2 bases and the V segment lost 5 bases, leaving 8 bases of the junction unmatched. The germline V gene has CDR1 SGHRS and CDR2 YFSETQ.

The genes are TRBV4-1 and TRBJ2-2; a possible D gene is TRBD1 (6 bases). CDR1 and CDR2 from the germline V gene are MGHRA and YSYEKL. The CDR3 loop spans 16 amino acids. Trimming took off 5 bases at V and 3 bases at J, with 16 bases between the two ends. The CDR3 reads CASSSARPGDTGELFF. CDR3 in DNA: TGCGCCAGCAGCTCCGCCCGTCCAGGGGACACCGGGGAGCTGTTTTTT.

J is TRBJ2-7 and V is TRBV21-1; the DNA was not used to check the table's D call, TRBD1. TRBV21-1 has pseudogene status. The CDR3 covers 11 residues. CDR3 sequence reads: CASSNSYEQYF. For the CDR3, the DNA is TGTGCCAGCAGCAACAGTTACGAGCAGTACTTC.

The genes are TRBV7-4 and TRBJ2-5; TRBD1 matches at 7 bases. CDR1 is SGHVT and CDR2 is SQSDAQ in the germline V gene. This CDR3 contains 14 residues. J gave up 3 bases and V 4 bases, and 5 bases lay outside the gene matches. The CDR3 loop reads CASSSGQRKETQYF. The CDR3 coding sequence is TGTGCCAGCAGCTCGGGACAGAGAAAAGAGACCCAGTACTTC. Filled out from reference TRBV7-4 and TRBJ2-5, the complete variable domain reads GAGVSQSPRYKVAKRGRDVALRCDSISGHVTLYWYRQTLGQGSEVLTYSQSDAQRDKSGRPSGRFSAERPERSVSTLKIQRTEQGDSAVYLCASSSGQRKETQYFGPGTRLLVL.

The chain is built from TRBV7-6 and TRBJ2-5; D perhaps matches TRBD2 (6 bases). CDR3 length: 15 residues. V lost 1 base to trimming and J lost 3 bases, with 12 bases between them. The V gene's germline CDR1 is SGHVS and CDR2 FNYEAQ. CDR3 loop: CASSLDGRSEETQYF. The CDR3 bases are TGTGCCAGCAGCTTAGACGGGAGAAGTGAAGAGACCCAGTACTTC.

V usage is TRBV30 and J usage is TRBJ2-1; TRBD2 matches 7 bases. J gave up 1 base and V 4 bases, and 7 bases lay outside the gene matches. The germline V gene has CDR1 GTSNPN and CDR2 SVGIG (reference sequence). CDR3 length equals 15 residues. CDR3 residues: CAWNGASGSYNEQFF. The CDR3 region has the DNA TGTGCCTGGAATGGGGCTAGCGGATCCTACAATGAGCAGTTCTTC.

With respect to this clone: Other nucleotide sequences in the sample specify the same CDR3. The CDR3 DNA reads TGTGCCAGCAGCGTAGCGGGAGATACGCAGTATTTT. Translated: CASSVAGDTQYF. The V and J genes are TRBV9 and TRBJ2-3, with no clear D. Trimming removed 0 bases from V and 5 bases from J, with 4 bases in between. The germline V gene has CDR1 SGDLS and CDR2 YYNGEE. The CDR3 has 12 residues.

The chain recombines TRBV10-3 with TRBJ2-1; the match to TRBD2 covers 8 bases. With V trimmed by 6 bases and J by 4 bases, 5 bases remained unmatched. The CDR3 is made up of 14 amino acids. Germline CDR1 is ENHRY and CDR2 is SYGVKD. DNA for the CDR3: TGTGCCATCAGCCGGACTAGCAGTTACAATGAGCAGTTCTTC. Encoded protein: CAISRTSSYNEQFF.

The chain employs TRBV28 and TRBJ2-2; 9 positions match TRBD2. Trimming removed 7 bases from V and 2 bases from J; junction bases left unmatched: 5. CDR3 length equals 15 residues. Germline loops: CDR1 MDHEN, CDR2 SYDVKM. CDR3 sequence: CASIGLATNTGELFF. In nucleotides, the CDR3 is TGTGCCAGCATCGGACTAGCGACTAACACCGGGGAGCTGTTTTTT.

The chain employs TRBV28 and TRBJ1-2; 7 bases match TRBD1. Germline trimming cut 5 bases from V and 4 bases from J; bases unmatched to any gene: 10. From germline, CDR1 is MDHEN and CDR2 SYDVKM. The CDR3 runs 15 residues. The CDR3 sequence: CASSPEGAGTYGYTF. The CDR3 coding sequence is TGTGCCAGCAGTCCCGAGGGGGCAGGAACCTATGGCTACACCTTC.

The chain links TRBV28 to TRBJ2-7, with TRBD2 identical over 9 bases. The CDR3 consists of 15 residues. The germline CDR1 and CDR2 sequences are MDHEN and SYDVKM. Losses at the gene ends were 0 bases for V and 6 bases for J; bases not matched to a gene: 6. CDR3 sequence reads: CASSLWRLAAAEQYF. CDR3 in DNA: TGTGCCAGCAGTTTATGGAGACTAGCGGCCGCCGAGCAGTACTTC.

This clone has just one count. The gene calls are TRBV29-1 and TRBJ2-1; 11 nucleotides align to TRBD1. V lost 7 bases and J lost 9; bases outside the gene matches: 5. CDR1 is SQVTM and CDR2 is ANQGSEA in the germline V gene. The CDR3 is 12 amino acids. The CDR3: CSARDRGVEQFF. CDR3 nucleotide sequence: TGCAGCGCCCGGGACAGGGGGGTTGAGCAGTTCTTC.

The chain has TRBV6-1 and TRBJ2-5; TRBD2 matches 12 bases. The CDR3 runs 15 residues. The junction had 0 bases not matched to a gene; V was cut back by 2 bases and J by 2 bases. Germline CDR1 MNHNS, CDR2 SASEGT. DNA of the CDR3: TGTGCCAGCAGTGAACTAGCGGGAGGGCAAGAGACCCAGTACTTC. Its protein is CASSELAGGQETQYF.

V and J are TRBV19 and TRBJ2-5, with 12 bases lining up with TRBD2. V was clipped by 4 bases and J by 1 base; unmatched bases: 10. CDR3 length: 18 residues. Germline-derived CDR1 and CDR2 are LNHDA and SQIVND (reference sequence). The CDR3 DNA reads TGTGCCAGTAGTAGGGTACTAGCGGGAGGAACACTCCAAGAGACCCAGTACTTC. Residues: CASSRVLAGGTLQETQYF. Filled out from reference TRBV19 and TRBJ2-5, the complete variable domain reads DGGITQSPKYLFRKEGQNVTLSCEQNLNHDAMYWYRQDPGQGLRLIYYSQIVNDFQKGDIAEGYSVSREKKESFPLTVTSAQKNPTAFYLCASSRVLAGGTLQETQYFGPGTRLLVL.

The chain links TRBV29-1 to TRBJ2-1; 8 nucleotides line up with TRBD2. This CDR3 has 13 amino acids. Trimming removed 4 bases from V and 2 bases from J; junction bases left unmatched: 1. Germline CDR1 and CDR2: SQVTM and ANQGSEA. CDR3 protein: CSVGSGTYNEQFF. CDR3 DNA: TGCAGCGTTGGTAGCGGGACCTACAATGAGCAGTTCTTC.

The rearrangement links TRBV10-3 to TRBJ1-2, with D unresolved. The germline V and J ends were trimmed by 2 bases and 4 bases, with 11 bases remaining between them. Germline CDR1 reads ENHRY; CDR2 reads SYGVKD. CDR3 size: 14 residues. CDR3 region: CAISEAGLSYGYTF. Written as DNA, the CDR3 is TGTGCCATCAGTGAGGCCGGGCTCTCCTATGGCTACACCTTC.